This entry lists 20 T cell receptor beta chains sequenced from one sample in a study of shared clonotypes between healthy human individuals. Profiled with immunoSEQ multiplex PCR; TCRdb holds only in-frame clones, not every one. The sample lists about 510,000 clones, over 75% occurring once. Sequencing was carried out using PBMCs. These receptors originate from a middle-aged woman in good health. Some clones in this sample may be carry-over from other donors' samples.

V is TRBV2 and J is TRBJ2-7; 11 nucleotides match TRBD1. Germline CDR1 is SNHLY and CDR2 is FYNNEI. The length of the CDR3 is 14 residues. The trim removed 10 bases at V and 1 base at J, leaving 6 bases unmatched. This CDR3 is CATIGTGGSYEQYF. Written as DNA, the CDR3 is TGTGCCACCATAGGGACAGGGGGTTCCTACGAGCAGTACTTC.

The V call is TRBV27, the J call TRBJ2-3; D is undetermined. The germline V and J ends were trimmed by 6 bases and 2 bases, with 12 bases remaining between them. The CDR3 consists of 14 residues. From germline, CDR1 is MNHEY and CDR2 SMNVEV (reference sequence). For the CDR3, the DNA is TGTGCCAGCAGGACCATTCCCCTCACAGATACGCAGTATTTT. As protein: CASRTIPLTDTQYF.

This clone was seen just once. The chain couples TRBV4-1 to TRBJ1-1; no clear D gene. V was clipped by 0 bases and J by 1 base, with 18 bases between them. The CDR3 has 18 amino acids. Per the germline V gene, CDR1 is MGHRA and CDR2 is YSYEKL. The CDR3 sequence is CASSQEWSGEHENTEAFF. The DNA of the CDR3 is TGCGCCAGCAGCCAAGAGTGGTCAGGAGAACACGAGAACACTGAAGCTTTCTTT.

The rearrangement uses TRBV4-1 and TRBJ1-1; D call uncertain. CDR1 MGHRA and CDR2 YSYEKL come from the germline V gene. Trimming shortened V by 1 base and J by 6 bases, and 9 bases separated the two germline ends. The CDR3 sequence is 13 residues long. The CDR3 sequence: CASSQGGRAEAFF. For the CDR3, the DNA is TGCGCCAGCAGCCAAGGAGGGCGGGCTGAAGCTTTCTTT.

This chain connects TRBV6-1 to TRBJ1-2, with TRBD1 identical over 7 bases. The CDR3 sequence is 13 residues long. The germline V gene encodes CDR1 MNHNS and CDR2 SASEGT. The trim removed 8 bases at V and 8 bases at J, leaving 11 bases unmatched. This CDR3 is CASETRQGRGYTF. The CDR3 DNA follows: TGTGCCAGCGAGACACGACAGGGAAGAGGCTACACCTTC.

V and J are TRBV6-6 and TRBJ1-4, with a possible D match to TRBD1 (5 bases). V was clipped by 7 bases and J by 0 bases, with 15 bases between them. The CDR3 totals 16 residues. Germline V gives CDR1 MNHNY, CDR2 SVGAGI (reference sequence). CDR3 region: CASMAFGGATNEKLFF. In nucleotides, the CDR3 is TGTGCCAGCATGGCCTTTGGAGGGGCAACTAATGAAAAACTGTTTTTT.

This chain joins TRBV5-4 and TRBJ1-3; D gene uncertain. The CDR3 consists of 14 residues. The V end lost 2 bases, the J end lost 0 bases, and 6 bases lay between the germline ends. Per the germline V gene, CDR1 is SGHNT and CDR2 is YYREEE (reference sequence). DNA for the CDR3: TGTGCCAGCAGCTTTTGGGGCTCTGGAAACACCATATATTTT. Its protein product is CASSFWGSGNTIYF.

The chain has TRBV4-2 and TRBJ1-2; D is possibly TRBD1 (5 bases). Trimming took off 0 bases at V and 0 bases at J, with 8 bases between the two ends. This CDR3 spans 15 amino acids. Germline values: CDR1 LGHNA, CDR2 YNFKEQ. This chain's CDR3 is CASSQEAQANYGYTF. The DNA for the CDR3 is TGTGCCAGCAGCCAAGAGGCACAGGCTAACTATGGCTACACCTTC.

The J gene is TRBJ2-7, the V gene TRBV18; 9 bases are shared with TRBD2. Germline values: CDR1 KGHSH, CDR2 LQKENI. J gave up 5 bases and V 1 base, and 6 bases lay outside the gene matches. The length of the CDR3 is 15 residues. CDR3 nucleotides: TGTGCCAGCTCACCACGGCGGGAGGGCTTGGACGAGCAGTACTTC. Protein product: CASSPRREGLDEQYF.

In DNA form, the CDR3 reads TGTGCCAGTAGTAGCCCCCCGGGGCGAGTGGGAGGGCCCCCGAACACCGGGGAGCTGTTTTTT. This codes for CASSSPPGRVGGPPNTGELFF. The rearrangement joins TRBV19 to TRBJ2-2, with 7 bases fitting TRBD2. The CDR3 extends over 21 amino acids. Germline trimming cut 4 bases from V and 0 bases from J; bases unmatched to any gene: 20. Germline V gene lookup returns CDR1 LNHDA and CDR2 SQIVND (reference sequence).

The CDR3 nucleotides are TGCGCCAGCAGACGGGGTCCCACAGATACGCAGTATTTT. Translation: CASRRGPTDTQYF. The chain couples TRBV10-1 to TRBJ2-3; D is possibly TRBD2 (5 bases). This CDR3 region has 13 residues. Trimming left V 6 bases short and J 2 bases short, with 9 bases between. CDR1 is WNHNN and CDR2 is SYGVQD in the germline V gene (reference sequence).

This clone was detected only once. The chain uses TRBV30 and TRBJ2-1; TRBD2 matches 12 bases. The CDR3 consists of 16 residues. J lost 7 bases, V lost 0 bases, and 7 bases had no gene match. Germline lookup yields CDR1 GTSNPN and CDR2 SVGIG (reference sequence). The CDR3 reads CAWSVGRTSGINEQFF. CDR3 bases: TGTGCCTGGAGTGTCGGGAGGACTAGCGGGATTAATGAGCAGTTCTTC.

The V and J genes are TRBV19 and TRBJ1-5; a weak D match, TRBD1 (5 bases). The V end was cut by 3 bases, the J end by 9 bases, with 12 bases between. Germline CDR1 and CDR2: LNHDA and SQIVND (reference sequence). The CDR3 spans 13 residues. The CDR3 DNA reads as TGTGCCAGTAGTATGGAGTATCAGGGGCCCCAGCATTTT. This codes for CASSMEYQGPQHF.

This chain connects TRBV7-8 to TRBJ2-3; 8 bases line up with TRBD1. The germline V gene encodes CDR1 SGHVS and CDR2 FQNEAQ. The CDR3 extends over 15 amino acids. The junction had 6 bases not matched to a gene; V was cut back by 7 bases and J by 0 bases. The CDR3: CASTLTGVSTDTQYF. CDR3 bases: TGTGCCAGCACCCTGACAGGGGTAAGCACAGATACGCAGTATTTT.

On this clone: With a far larger clone one base away, a read error is the likely cause. The CDR3 sequence is CASSQDLGAGDYGYTF. DNA for the CDR3: TGCGCCAGCAGCCAAGATCTAGGGGCGGGGGACTATGGCTACACCTTC. This chain uses TRBV4-3 with TRBJ1-2; D is possibly TRBD1 (5 bases). Looked up from germline, CDR1 is LGHNA and CDR2 is YSLEER. Trimming took 0 bases from V and 3 from J, leaving 14 bases between them. The CDR3 spans 16 residues.

The chain joins TRBV5-1 to TRBJ1-1; 7 nucleotides line up with TRBD1. The CDR3 loop spans 14 amino acids. The germline V gene encodes CDR1 SGHRS and CDR2 YFSETQ. V shed 3 bases, J shed 6 bases, and the junction held 8 bases outside the gene matches. The chain's CDR3 is CASSSGQDMAEAFF. CDR3 DNA sequence: TGCGCCAGCAGCTCAGGACAGGACATGGCTGAAGCTTTCTTT.

The CDR3 reads CASSFRTENYGYTF. Written as DNA, the CDR3 is TGTGCCAGCAGCTTCCGGACAGAAAACTATGGCTACACCTTC. This chain links TRBV5-5 with TRBJ1-2; D perhaps matches TRBD1 (6 bases). The V end lost 2 bases, the J end lost 2 bases, and 10 bases lay between the germline ends. The CDR3 runs 14 residues. Germline-derived CDR1 and CDR2 are SGHKS and YYEKEE (reference sequence).

This sequence joins TRBV2 and TRBJ2-2, with D perhaps TRBD1 (5 bases). CDR1 is SNHLY, CDR2 FYNNEI, per germline. There are 15 residues in the CDR3. Deletions cut 4 bases from V and 4 bases from J, with 13 bases between. The CDR3 protein is CASSGQRTSTGELFF. The DNA of the CDR3 is TGTGCCAGCAGTGGACAGAGGACGAGCACCGGGGAGCTGTTTTTT. Filled out from reference TRBV2 and TRBJ2-2, the complete variable domain reads EPEVTQTPSHQVTQMGQEVILRCVPISNHLYFYWYRQILGQKVEFLVSFYNNEISEKSEIFDDQFSVERPDGSNFTLKIRSTKLEDSAMYFCASSGQRTSTGELFFGEGSRLTVL.

The chain is built from TRBV6-1 and TRBJ2-7, with 7 bases that match TRBD1. The CDR3 extends over 14 amino acids. Germline CDR1 is MNHNS and CDR2 is SASEGT. The junction had 7 bases not matched to a gene; V was cut back by 6 bases and J by 2 bases. The CDR3 reads CASRNRGPTYEQYF. The CDR3 coding sequence is TGTGCCAGCAGAAACAGGGGACCCACCTACGAGCAGTACTTC.

This clone was detected ten times or more. The chain employs TRBV6-4 and TRBJ2-7; TRBD2 might be the D (8 bases). Trimming pared 7 bases from V and 3 bases from J, leaving 19 bases between. CDR3 size: 15 residues. Per germline, CDR1 MRHNA and CDR2 SNTAGT. The DNA for the CDR3 is TGTGCCAGCATCGAACGGGGGGGACAGCGCTACGAGCAGTACTTC. Its protein is CASIERGGQRYEQYF.